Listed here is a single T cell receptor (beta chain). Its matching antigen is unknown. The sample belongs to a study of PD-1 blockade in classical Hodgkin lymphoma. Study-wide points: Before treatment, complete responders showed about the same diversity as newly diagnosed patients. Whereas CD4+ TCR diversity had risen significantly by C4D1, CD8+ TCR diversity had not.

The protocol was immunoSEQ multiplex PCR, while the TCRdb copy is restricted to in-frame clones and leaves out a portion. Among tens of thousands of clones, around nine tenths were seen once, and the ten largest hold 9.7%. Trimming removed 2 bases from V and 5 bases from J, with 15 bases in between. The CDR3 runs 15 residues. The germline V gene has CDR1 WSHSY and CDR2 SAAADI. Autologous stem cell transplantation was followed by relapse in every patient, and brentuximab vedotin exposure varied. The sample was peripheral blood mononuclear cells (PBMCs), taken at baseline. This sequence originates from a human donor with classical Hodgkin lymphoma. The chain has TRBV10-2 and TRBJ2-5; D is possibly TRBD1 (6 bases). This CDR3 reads CASSEVGAFIETQYF. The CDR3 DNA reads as TGCGCCAGCAGTGAGGTGGGGGCGTTTATTGAGACCCAGTACTTC.